This TCR beta chain comes out of a study of blood T cell repertoires in COVID-19. Study-level information: COVID-19 samples collected from the United States, Italy and Spain covered acute and convalescent phases. In each case, the material was cDNA or gDNA derived from T cells, B-cell-depleted T cells, or PBMCs.

Data came from immunoSEQ multiplex PCR; TCRdb stores just in-frame clones and leaves some out. Here the sample spans tens of thousands of clones, roughly 82% being singletons. The CDR3 runs to 15 residues. Germline V CDR1 and CDR2: LNHDA, SQIVND (reference sequence). The trim removed 5 bases at V and 4 bases at J, leaving 8 bases unmatched. Sequencing used peripheral blood. The receptor was isolated from a woman over 75 with acute or convalescent COVID-19. V gene TRBV19 combines with J gene TRBJ2-5; 9 bases align to TRBD2. The CDR3 loop is CASSPGASGIETQYF. The DNA of the CDR3 is TGTGCCAGTAGTCCCGGGGCTAGCGGGATAGAGACCCAGTACTTC.